This is a list of T cell receptor beta chains from one sample in a study of beta chain features in type 1 diabetes. Generated by immunoSEQ multiplex PCR, the TCRdb table keeps only in-frame clones and is missing some. The top ten hold around 0.63% of the sample, which has about 180,000 clones, less than 15% seen once. Sequencing was performed on central memory CD4+ T cells from blood. The receptor source for this set is a woman aged 18-35 years in good health. Both conserved end residues are part of each CDR3. A D gene is named only where the DNA matches it firmly. Part of the rows lack a size; the others show once, few, many or a class for expanded clones.

>TRBJ1-2|few|TRBD1|TRBV29-1
CSAFVGDRVLVEGYTF
TGCAGCGCCTTCGTAGGTGACAGGGTCTTAGTGGAGGGCTACACCTTC
>TRBJ2-7|NA|NA|TRBV7-6
CASSPSGQYSYEQYF
TGTGCCAGCAGCCCATCTGGACAGTACTCCTACGAGCAGTACTTC
>TRBJ2-5|NA|NA|TRBV6-1
CASSLDRHQETQYF
TGTGCCAGCAGTCTTGACAGACACCAAGAGACCCAGTACTTC
>TRBJ1-1|few|NA|TRBV7-2
CASSVRGAEAFF
TGTGCCAGCAGCGTCAGGGGTGCTGAAGCTTTCTTT
>TRBJ2-7|NA|TRBD2|TRBV10-3
CASRPGGLAGVSAEQYF
TGTGCCAGCAGACCGGGAGGACTAGCGGGAGTGTCGGCCGAGCAGTACTTC
>TRBJ1-5|NA|TRBD1|TRBV30
CAWSPGTGNQPQHF
TGTGCCTGGAGTCCTGGGACAGGGAATCAGCCCCAGCATTTT
>TRBJ1-2|NA|NA|TRBV6-5
CAIQRDTNYGYTF
TGTGCCATCCAGAGGGATACTAACTATGGCTACACCTTC
>TRBJ2-1|NA|TRBD1|TRBV5-6
CASMGQDYNEQFF
TGTGCCAGCATGGGACAGGACTACAATGAGCAGTTCTTC
>TRBJ2-7|NA|NA|TRBV14
CASSQDLREQYF
TGTGCCAGCAGCCAAGATCTACGAGAGCAGTACTTC
>TRBJ2-1|NA|NA|TRBV6-1
CASSEALGLSKNNEQFF
TGTGCCAGCAGTGAAGCTTTGGGACTGTCCAAAAACAATGAGCAGTTCTTC
>TRBJ2-1|few|TRBD2|TRBV13
CASSRPVSGSLGEQFF
TGTGCCAGCAGCCGACCAGTTAGCGGGAGTTTAGGTGAGCAGTTCTTC
>TRBJ2-1|few|TRBD2|TRBV6-5
CASSYSSGRNNEQFF
TGTGCCAGCAGTTACTCTAGCGGGAGGAACAATGAGCAGTTCTTC
>TRBJ2-6|NA|TRBD1|TRBV6-1
CASIADRAGANVLTF
TGTGCCAGCATTGCCGACAGGGCTGGGGCCAACGTCCTGACTTTC
>TRBJ1-5|NA|TRBD1|TRBV5-1
CASSDGQGGSNQPQHF
TGCGCCAGCAGCGACGGACAGGGCGGGAGCAATCAGCCCCAGCATTTT
>TRBJ2-7|few|NA|TRBV5-1
CASSFVGRPTYEQYF
TGCGCCAGCAGCTTCGTCGGCAGGCCTACCTACGAGCAGTACTTC
>TRBJ2-6|NA|NA|TRBV7-9
CASSLGPAGANVLTF
TGTGCCAGCAGCTTAGGCCCGGCTGGGGCCAACGTCCTGACTTTC
>TRBJ2-1|NA|TRBD2|TRBV7-2
CASRASGSSYNEQFF
TGTGCCAGCAGAGCTAGCGGTAGCTCCTACAATGAGCAGTTCTTC
>TRBJ2-3|NA|NA|TRBV5-4
CASSPTSHTDTQYF
TGTGCCAGCAGCCCGACTAGTCACACAGATACGCAGTATTTT
>TRBJ2-1|few|TRBD2|TRBV28
CASSPPGLDVLYNEQFF
TGTGCCAGCAGCCCACCGGGACTAGACGTTCTTTACAATGAGCAGTTCTTC
>TRBJ2-7|NA|NA|TRBV6-6
CASTDWDNSGEQYF
TGTGCCAGCACCGACTGGGATAATTCAGGGGAGCAGTACTTC
>TRBJ2-4|few|NA|TRBV29-1
CSALDSPKNIQYF
TGCAGCGCCCTAGACAGCCCCAAAAACATTCAGTACTTC
>TRBJ1-5|few|TRBD1|TRBV18
CASSSGQGATPQHF
TGTGCCAGCTCATCCGGACAGGGGGCTACGCCCCAGCATTTT